This T cell receptor beta chain is drawn from a study of T-cell memory formation after mild COVID-19. Study findings and constraints: Pre-infection memory held some responding clones, suggesting pre-existing cross-reactive T cells responded. Clones that got smaller from day 15 to 85 had even CD4/CD8, while clones growing later tipped toward CD4+.

V was pared by 0 bases and J by 4 bases, with 14 bases between. The CDR3 runs 17 residues. Germline V gene sequence: CDR1 SGHRS, CDR2 YFSETQ. TCRdb re-called the 5' RACE reads with MiXCR, one entry per CDR3 protein. Of 350,000 to 450,000 distinct CDR3 sequences listed, about an eighth are singletons. About this clonotype: Its antigen is not known.

The receptor's source is a man between 18 and 35 years old who had mild COVID-19 (a few samples of this study predate the infection). Cell type and time point are not known. Sequencing was carried out using PBMCs or a T cell subset sorted from them (not recorded which). The chain recombines TRBV5-1 with TRBJ2-6; D gene uncertain. The CDR3 here is CASSLAQNRGGANVLTF. The CDR3 nucleotides read TGCGCCAGCAGCTTGGCCCAGAATCGAGGCGGGGCCAACGTCCTGACTTTC.